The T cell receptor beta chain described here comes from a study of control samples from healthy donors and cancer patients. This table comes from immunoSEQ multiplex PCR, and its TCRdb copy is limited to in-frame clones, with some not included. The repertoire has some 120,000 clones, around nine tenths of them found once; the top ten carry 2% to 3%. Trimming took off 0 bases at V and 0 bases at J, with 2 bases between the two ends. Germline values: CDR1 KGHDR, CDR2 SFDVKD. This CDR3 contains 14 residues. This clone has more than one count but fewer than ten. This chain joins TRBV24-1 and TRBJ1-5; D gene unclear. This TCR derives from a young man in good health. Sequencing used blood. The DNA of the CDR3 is TGTGCCACCAGTGATTTGGATAGCAATCAGCCCCAGCATTTT. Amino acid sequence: CATSDLDSNQPQHF.